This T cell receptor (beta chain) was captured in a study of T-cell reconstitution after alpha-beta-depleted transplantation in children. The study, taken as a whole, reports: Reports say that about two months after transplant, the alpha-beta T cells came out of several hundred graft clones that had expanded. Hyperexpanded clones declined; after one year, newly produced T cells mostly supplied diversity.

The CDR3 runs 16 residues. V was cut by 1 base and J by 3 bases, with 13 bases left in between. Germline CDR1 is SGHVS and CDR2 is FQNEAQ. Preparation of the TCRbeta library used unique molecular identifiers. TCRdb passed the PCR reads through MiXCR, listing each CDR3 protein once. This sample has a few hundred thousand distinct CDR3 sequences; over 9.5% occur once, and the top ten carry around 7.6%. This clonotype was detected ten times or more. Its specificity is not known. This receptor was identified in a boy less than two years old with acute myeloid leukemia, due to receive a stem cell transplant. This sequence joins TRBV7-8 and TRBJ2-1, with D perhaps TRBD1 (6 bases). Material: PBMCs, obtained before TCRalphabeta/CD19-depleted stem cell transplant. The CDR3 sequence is CASSLGHQGGYNEQFF. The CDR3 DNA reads TGTGCCAGCAGCTTAGGGCATCAAGGGGGCTACAATGAGCAGTTCTTC. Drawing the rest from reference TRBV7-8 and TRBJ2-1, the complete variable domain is GAGVSQSPRYKVAKRGQDVALRCDPISGHVSLFWYQQALGQGPEFLTYFQNEAQLDKSGLPSDRFFAERPEGSVSTLKIQRTQQEDSAVYLCASSLGHQGGYNEQFFGPGTRLTVL.